This TCR beta chain is drawn from a study of cytomegalovirus exposure and HLA in healthy donors. Libraries were prepared by immunoSEQ multiplex PCR; TCRdb keeps only in-frame clonotypes and omits some of them. The sample carries about 160,000 clones, roughly 90% recorded once. As to this clone: One junction end does not reproduce the germline sequence, and a read error may be involved.

The CDR3 is made up of 14 amino acids. Germline V gene data show CDR1 as MGHRA and CDR2 as YSYEKL. The J gene is TRBJ2-2, the V gene TRBV4-1, with D possibly TRBD1 on 5 matching bases. The sequencing input was PBMCs. This clonotype originated in a man between 18 and 29 years old in good health and CMV-seropositive. CDR3 amino acids: CASRQDLNRRELFF. The CDR3 coding sequence is TGCGCCAGCAGACAAGATTTGAACAGGCGGGAGCTGTTTTTT.